These 3 T cell receptor beta chains came from one sample sequenced in a study of OX40 agonist ivuxolimab in advanced cancers. The library came from the immunoSEQ multiplex PCR assay. TCRdb retrieved this table from immuneACCESS and kept in-frame rearrangements only. Not all clones are present; in checked studies, unresolved V genes account for under half, and no reason is known for the remainder. In this sample the table shows around 68,000 clones, 87% of which occur a single time. The leading ten clones occupy 0.3% to 0.4% of the sample. The sequences come from CD4+ or CD8+ T cells sorted from blood, collected in a trial of the OX40 agonist ivuxolimab. These receptors all come from an adult with an advanced solid tumor such as melanoma, head and neck, liver or kidney cancer.

This chain links TRBV5-6 with TRBJ2-1; the match to TRBD1 covers 8 bases. The CDR3 runs to 17 residues. CDR1 is SGHDT, CDR2 YYEEEE, per germline. The V gene end was trimmed by 4 bases and the J gene end by 6 bases; junction bases not matched to a gene: 15. CDR3 sequence: CASSPPHRDRGINEQFF. CDR3 sequence (DNA): TGTGCCAGCAGCCCTCCCCACCGTGACAGGGGTATCAATGAGCAGTTCTTC.

The chain uses TRBV2 and TRBJ2-7; D perhaps matches TRBD1 (6 bases). The V and J ends lost 2 bases and 2 bases respectively, with 13 bases between them. This CDR3 is built from 15 residues. Germline CDR1 SNHLY, CDR2 FYNNEI. CDR3 DNA: TGTGCCAGCAGTGAAAGAACAGGGACGACCTACGAGCAGTACTTC. This encodes CASSERTGTTYEQYF.

J is TRBJ2-4 and V is TRBV2; 10 positions agree with TRBD2. CDR1 is SNHLY, CDR2 FYNNEI, per germline. CDR3 length equals 14 residues. V shed 8 bases, J shed 3 bases, and the junction held 4 bases outside the gene matches. The CDR3 coding sequence is TGTGCCAGCGCCAGCGGGGGGGACAAAAACATTCAGTACTTC. Translated: CASASGGDKNIQYF.